The 27 T cell receptor beta chains given below trace back to one sample, sequenced in a study of blood T cell repertoires in COVID-19. Assay: immunoSEQ multiplex PCR; the TCRdb copy retains only in-frame clones and omits some. The sample shows roughly 100,000 clones, about 80% of them seen only once. The sequenced sample consisted of peripheral blood. The receptors come from a human donor in a cohort sampled during active COVID-19.

This rearrangement joins TRBV2 to TRBJ1-1; D gene ambiguous. Germline V gives CDR1 SNHLY, CDR2 FYNNEI. Trimming removed 2 bases from V and 10 bases from J, with 14 bases in between. The CDR3 extends over 13 amino acids. CDR3 amino acids: CASSESPTLVAFF. The CDR3 coding sequence is TGTGCCAGCAGTGAATCCCCTACCCTGGTAGCTTTCTTT.

CDR3 nucleotide sequence: TGTGCCAGCAGTTACTCTCGGCAGGGAAGCACCGGGGAGCTGTTTTTT. The encoded protein is CASSYSRQGSTGELFF. The rearrangement uses TRBV6-6 and TRBJ2-2; the D gene is possibly TRBD1 (5 bases). The V gene lost 0 bases and the J gene lost 4 bases, with 12 bases spanning the gap. Germline V lookup: CDR1 MNHNY, CDR2 SVGAGI (reference sequence). The CDR3 runs to 16 residues.

In DNA form, the CDR3 reads TGCAGTGCTAGTCCTATACAGGTTCGAAATTCACCCCTCCACTTT. Amino acid sequence: CSASPIQVRNSPLHF. The rearrangement uses TRBV20-1 and TRBJ1-6; possibly TRBD1 for D (5 bases). Germline assignment: CDR1 DFQATT and CDR2 SNEGSKA (reference sequence). V was shortened by 3 bases and J by 7 bases, with 16 bases between the two germline ends. This CDR3 comprises 15 residues.

This clone was seen a few times. This chain connects TRBV7-2 to TRBJ1-1; TRBD1 aligns across 11 bases. Germline loops: CDR1 SGHTA, CDR2 FQGNSA. Trimming cost V 1 base and J 4 bases; bases outside gene matches: 8. The CDR3 has 17 residues. The CDR3 sequence: CASSLDHPGTGGTEAFF. DNA of the CDR3: TGTGCCAGCAGCTTAGATCACCCTGGGACAGGGGGCACTGAAGCTTTCTTT.

V is TRBV30 and J is TRBJ2-5; possibly TRBD1 for D (6 bases). The germline CDR1 and CDR2 sequences are GTSNPN and SVGIG (reference sequence). Trimming shortened V by 0 bases and J by 3 bases, and 17 bases separated the two germline ends. This CDR3 is built from 16 residues. The CDR3: CAWSVRWGQLEETQYF. DNA for the CDR3: TGTGCCTGGAGTGTACGATGGGGACAACTAGAAGAGACCCAGTACTTC.

This clone was recorded once. The rearrangement links TRBV3-1 (or the pseudogene TRBV3-2) to TRBJ2-3; 10 bases fit TRBD2. Germline CDR1 is LGHDT and CDR2 is YNNKEL (reference sequence). The CDR3 is 18 amino acids. V shed 1 base, J shed 2 bases, and the junction held 9 bases outside the gene matches. The CDR3 DNA sequence: TGTGCCAGCAGCCAAGGTAAGCCTAGCGGGGGTTACACAGATACGCAGTATTTT. Translating it yields CASSQGKPSGGYTDTQYF.

The CDR3 bases are TGTGCCAGCAGCTCTCCGCCGGGACAGGGTTTCAATGAGCAGTTCTTC. As protein: CASSSPPGQGFNEQFF. V usage is TRBV11-2 and J usage is TRBJ2-1, with 9 bases that match TRBD1. Germline V lookup: CDR1 SGHAT, CDR2 FQNNGV. This CDR3 contains 16 residues. J gave up 6 bases and V 4 bases, and 10 bases lay outside the gene matches.

The gene calls are TRBV7-9 and TRBJ2-2, with a possible D match to TRBD1 (6 bases). Germline values: CDR1 SEHNR, CDR2 FQNEAQ (reference sequence). Deletions cut 3 bases from V and 7 bases from J, with 15 bases between. This CDR3 is built from 15 residues. CDR3 protein: CASSFYRAGDGELFF. CDR3 DNA sequence: TGTGCCAGCAGCTTCTACAGGGCGGGCGACGGGGAGCTGTTTTTT.

The V call is TRBV5-6, the J call TRBJ2-3; perhaps TRBD1 as D (5 bases). CDR3 length equals 15 residues. Germline V gene lookup returns CDR1 SGHDT and CDR2 YYEEEE. V gave up 0 bases and J gave up 2 bases, with 10 bases separating them. The CDR3 coding sequence is TGTGCCAGCAGCTTGGGGTCAGGGATCACAGATACGCAGTATTTT. It encodes CASSLGSGITDTQYF. Drawing the rest from reference TRBV5-6 and TRBJ2-3, the complete variable domain is DAGVTQSPTHLIKTRGQQVTLRCSPKSGHDTVSWYQQALGQGPQFIFQYYEEEERQRGNFPDRFSGHQFPNYSSELNVNALLLGDSALYLCASSLGSGITDTQYFGPGTRLTVL.

The CDR3 sequence is CASISPRTGGDNYGYTF. The CDR3 DNA follows: TGTGCCAGTATCTCCCCTCGGACAGGGGGCGATAACTATGGCTACACCTTC. V and J are TRBV19 and TRBJ1-2, with 11 bases aligning to TRBD1. This CDR3 region has 17 residues. V trimming: 7 bases; J trimming: 1 base; junction bases outside the gene matches: 11. Looked up from germline, CDR1 is LNHDA and CDR2 is SQIVND (reference sequence).

This clone was seen only a few times. J is TRBJ1-2 and V is TRBV5-1; possible D gene TRBD1, 6 bases. The CDR3 is 15 amino acids. Germline V lookup: CDR1 SGHRS, CDR2 YFSETQ. The ends were cut back, 2 bases at V and 2 bases at J, with 13 bases in the middle. CDR3 protein: CASSFGGGENYGYTF. Written as DNA, the CDR3 is TGCGCCAGCAGCTTTGGCGGGGGCGAGAACTATGGCTACACCTTC.

The chain uses TRBV4-3 and TRBJ1-3; 8 bases are shared with TRBD1. Germline V gene lookup returns CDR1 LGHNA and CDR2 YSLEER. The CDR3 is 16 amino acids. With 0 bases clipped from V and 4 bases from J, the junction kept 5 bases outside the gene matches. The CDR3 sequence is CASSQDRGLKGNTIYF. The CDR3 coding sequence is TGCGCCAGCAGCCAAGACAGGGGGCTGAAAGGAAACACCATATATTTT.

The chain has TRBV3-1 (or the pseudogene TRBV3-2) and TRBJ1-5; 7 nucleotides match TRBD1. Germline V gives CDR1 LGHDT, CDR2 YNNKEL (reference sequence). The CDR3 is 14 amino acids. Losses at the gene ends were 4 bases for V and 4 bases for J; bases not matched to a gene: 4. For the CDR3, the DNA is TGTGCCAGCAGCCTGGGACAGCTTAATCAGCCCCAGCATTTT. Translating gives CASSLGQLNQPQHF.

V usage is TRBV11-2 and J usage is TRBJ2-5; D not resolved. The V gene lost 1 base and the J gene lost 1 base, with 4 bases spanning the gap. The CDR3 is 13 amino acids. Germline CDR1 SGHAT, CDR2 FQNNGV. CDR3 DNA: TGTGCCAGCAGCTTAGTGGCCCAAGAGACCCAGTACTTC. Its protein product is CASSLVAQETQYF.

This clone was detected a few times. The chain carries TRBV7-8 and TRBJ2-7, with TRBD2 matching over 13 bases. J gave up 3 bases and V 5 bases, and 7 bases lay outside the gene matches. CDR1 is SGHVS, CDR2 FQNEAQ, per germline. There are 16 residues in the CDR3. The CDR3 here is CASSPRLAGGLYEQYF. Here the CDR3 DNA reads TGTGCCAGCAGCCCGCGACTAGCGGGGGGACTCTACGAGCAGTACTTC.

This clone was recorded only once. This chain connects TRBV28 to TRBJ2-5; 7 positions agree with TRBD2. V dropped 2 bases and J dropped 2; count of bases not matched to a gene: 5. The CDR3 contains 15 residues. The germline CDR1 and CDR2 sequences are MDHEN and SYDVKM. The CDR3 DNA reads TGTGCCAGCAGTTTACGGGGGGAATTTCAAGAGACCCAGTACTTC. Its translation: CASSLRGEFQETQYF.

The chain combines TRBV10-3 with TRBJ1-5; tentatively, D is TRBD1 (6 bases). The CDR3 is 13 amino acids. V was clipped by 2 bases and J by 12 bases, with 14 bases between them. Germline CDR1 ENHRY, CDR2 SYGVKD. CDR3 coding DNA: TGTGCCATCAGTGAGCCGGGCGGGGGCATCCAGCATTTT. Its translation is CAISEPGGGIQHF.

This clone has a handful of counts. V gene TRBV7-2 combines with J gene TRBJ2-2; D perhaps matches TRBD1 (6 bases). V was pared by 5 bases and J by 1 base, with 14 bases between. The CDR3 is 16 residues long. Per the germline V gene, CDR1 is SGHTA and CDR2 is FQGNSA. In DNA form, the CDR3 reads TGTGCCAGCAGCAGTTCGGGGACACTGAACACCGGGGAGCTGTTTTTT. Protein sequence: CASSSSGTLNTGELFF.

The gene calls are TRBV28 and TRBJ1-2; 10 positions match TRBD1. Germline CDR1 and CDR2: MDHEN and SYDVKM. The CDR3 is 17 amino acids. The V gene end was trimmed by 4 bases and the J gene end by 2 bases; junction bases not matched to a gene: 10. For the CDR3, the DNA is TGTGCCAGCAGTTCTCAGGGACAGGGGAGGAGAAACTATGGCTACACCTTC. Its protein is CASSSQGQGRRNYGYTF.

The sample holds one count of this clone. The chain recombines TRBV24-1 with TRBJ2-3; 8 bases are shared with TRBD1. From germline, CDR1 is KGHDR and CDR2 SFDVKD. This CDR3 contains 17 residues. V shed 4 bases and J 0 bases; nucleotides not matched to a gene: 8. CDR3 sequence: CATSENDRGWSTDTQYF. CDR3 coding DNA: TGTGCCACCAGTGAAAACGACAGGGGATGGAGCACAGATACGCAGTATTTT.

The chain employs TRBV11-3 and TRBJ2-5; 8 nucleotides line up with TRBD1. This CDR3 region has 18 residues. J was trimmed by 0 bases and V by 1 base; bases with no gene match: 10. CDR1 SGHNT and CDR2 YENEEA come from the germline V gene. The CDR3 coding sequence is TGTGCCAGCAGCTTAGGTGTGGGGACAGGCTCGTACCAAGAGACCCAGTACTTC. This encodes CASSLGVGTGSYQETQYF.

The chain uses TRBV12-3 or TRBV12-4 and TRBJ2-3; no clear D gene. V was clipped by 3 bases and J by 5 bases, with 3 bases between them. The CDR3 runs 11 residues. The CDR3: CASSFGDTQYF. For the CDR3, the DNA is TGTGCCAGCAGTTTCGGAGATACGCAGTATTTT.

The CDR3 protein is CASSQDWGKAGQGRETQYF. DNA of the CDR3: TGTGCCAGCAGCCAAGATTGGGGAAAAGCCGGACAGGGAAGAGAGACCCAGTACTTC. V and J are TRBV14 and TRBJ2-5; TRBD1 aligns across 8 bases. V shed 0 bases, J shed 4 bases, and the junction held 16 bases outside the gene matches. There are 19 residues in the CDR3. Germline lookup yields CDR1 SGHDN and CDR2 FVKESK.

This clone appeared once. The chain employs TRBV6-5 and TRBJ1-1; perhaps TRBD1 as D (5 bases). The CDR3 has 15 residues. Trimming removed 2 bases from V and 1 base from J, with 11 bases in between. Germline V CDR1 and CDR2: MNHEY, SVGAGI. This chain's CDR3 is CASSYAGGWNTEAFF. Written as DNA, the CDR3 is TGTGCCAGCAGTTACGCGGGGGGATGGAACACTGAAGCTTTCTTT.

This sequence joins TRBV5-1 and TRBJ2-7; a weak D match, TRBD1 (7 bases). V was clipped by 4 bases and J by 1 base, with 15 bases between them. The CDR3 is made up of 15 amino acids. Germline assignment: CDR1 SGHRS and CDR2 YFSETQ. The CDR3 DNA reads TGCGCCAGCAGCCCAACCGCGGGACAGTCCTACGAGCAGTACTTC. Its translation: CASSPTAGQSYEQYF.

This clone was counted between two and nine times. This chain uses TRBV28 with TRBJ1-5; the match to TRBD1 covers 9 bases. The V segment lost 8 bases and the J segment 7 bases; nucleotides outside the gene matches: 6. Germline V lookup: CDR1 MDHEN, CDR2 SYDVKM. The CDR3 consists of 13 residues. CDR3 sequence: CASVQGAWQPQHF. CDR3 DNA: TGTGCCAGCGTACAGGGGGCTTGGCAGCCCCAGCATTTT.

This rearrangement joins TRBV9 to TRBJ2-3; a weak D match, TRBD1 (5 bases). The V and J ends lost 4 bases and 0 bases respectively, with 18 bases between them. The CDR3 loop spans 17 amino acids. Germline V gene data show CDR1 as SGDLS and CDR2 as YYNGEE. CDR3 in amino acids: CASSPSRDSFSTDTQYF. In DNA form, the CDR3 reads TGTGCCAGCAGCCCGTCTAGAGACAGTTTTAGCACAGATACGCAGTATTTT.